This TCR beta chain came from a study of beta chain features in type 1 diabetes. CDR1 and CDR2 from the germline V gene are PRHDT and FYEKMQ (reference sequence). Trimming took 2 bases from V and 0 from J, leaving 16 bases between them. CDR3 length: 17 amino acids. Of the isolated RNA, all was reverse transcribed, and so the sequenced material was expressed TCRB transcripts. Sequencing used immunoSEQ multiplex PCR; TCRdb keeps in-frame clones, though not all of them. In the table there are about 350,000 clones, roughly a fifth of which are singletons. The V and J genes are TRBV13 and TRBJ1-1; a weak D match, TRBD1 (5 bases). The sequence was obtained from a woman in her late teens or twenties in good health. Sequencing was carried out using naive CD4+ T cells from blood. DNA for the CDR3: TGTGCCAGCAGCTTATTGTTATTTAGGGGCATGAACACTGAAGCTTTCTTT. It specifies CASSLLLFRGMNTEAFF.